This is a list of T cell receptor beta chains from one sample in a study of radiotherapy plus CTLA-4 blockade in lung cancer. Clones were sequenced by immunoSEQ multiplex PCR, and TCRdb holds only the in-frame ones, with some missing. The data show 50,000 to 65,000 clones, 70% to 80% seen once. The sample in question was peripheral blood, obtained from a patient treated with radiotherapy plus ipilimumab. These receptors came from a human donor with non-small cell lung cancer who had a complete response to radiotherapy plus ipilimumab. CDR3s include the opening cysteine and the closing phenylalanine or tryptophan. D genes are given only for firm matches. Only some rows state a clone size, as once, few, many or a class for expanded clones.

TRBJ1-2,TRBV6-1,14,-,-,TGTGCCAGCAGTGCAGTACAGGGTACCGCTGGCTACACCTTC,CASSAVQGTAGYTF
TRBJ1-1,TRBV7-9,17,-,TRBD1,TGTGCCAGCAGACCTCCCCAACACAGGGGGACGAACACTGAAGCTTTCTTT,CASRPPQHRGTNTEAFF
TRBJ1-5,TRBV10-3,14,-,-,TGTGCCATCAGTCAGACAGGAATCAATCAGCCCCAGCATTTT,CAISQTGINQPQHF
TRBJ2-1,TRBV7-2,16,-,TRBD2,TGTGCCAGCAGCTTATACGGACGGGAGGTAGAGAATGAGCAGTTCTTC,CASSLYGREVENEQFF
TRBJ2-1,TRBV6-5,12,-,-,TGTGCCAGCAGTCGCGCCCGGGATGAGCAGTTCTTC,CASSRARDEQFF
TRBJ1-6,TRBV19,14,-,TRBD1,TGTGCCAGTAGTAGGGACAGGGAGAATTCACCCCTCCACTTT,CASSRDRENSPLHF
TRBJ2-3,TRBV30,14,-,TRBD2,TGTGCCCAAACTTTAGCGGGGGGGTCAGATACGCAGTATTTT,CAQTLAGGSDTQYF
TRBJ1-4,TRBV30,14,-,-,TGTGCCTGGAGTATTCGGCGGAGTGGGGAAAAACTGTTTTTT,CAWSIRRSGEKLFF
TRBJ1-4,TRBV2,14,-,-,TGTGCCAGCCTCACCCAGGGGATTAGTGAAAAACTGTTTTTT,CASLTQGISEKLFF
TRBJ2-7,TRBV10-3,12,-,-,TGTGCCATCAGTAGGGAGATCTACGAGCAGTACTTC,CAISREIYEQYF
TRBJ1-1,TRBV10-3,15,few,TRBD1,TGTGCCATCAGAGGGACAGGGAGCTTCAACACTGAAGCTTTCTTT,CAIRGTGSFNTEAFF
TRBJ2-3,TRBV10-1,17,-,TRBD2,TGCGCCAGCAGTGAGATCGGGACTAGCGGGACAACAGATACGCAGTATTTT,CASSEIGTSGTTDTQYF
TRBJ1-4,TRBV14,15,-,-,TGTGCCAGCAGCCAAGTTCAGGGGAATCGGGAAAAACTGTTTTTT,CASSQVQGNREKLFF
TRBJ1-6,TRBV25-1,15,-,TRBD1,TGTGCCAGCAGTGCAAGGACAGGGGGTAATTCACCCCTCCACTTT,CASSARTGGNSPLHF
TRBJ1-6,TRBV6-5,12,-,-,TGTGCCAGCAGTTACCGGGATTCTCCCCTCCACTTT,CASSYRDSPLHF
TRBJ2-3,TRBV18,15,-,TRBD2,TGTGCCAGCTCACCCGGGGGGACTGGAACAGATACGCAGTATTTT,CASSPGGTGTDTQYF
TRBJ1-4,TRBV7-2,17,-,TRBD1,TGTGCCAGCAGCGGGTTGGCGTTCGGACAGGGTAGTGAAAAACTGTTTTTT,CASSGLAFGQGSEKLFF
TRBJ2-7,TRBV18,16,once,-,TGTGCCAGCTCCATCGCCGCAGGATTGCGAACCTACGAGCAGTACTTC,CASSIAAGLRTYEQYF
TRBJ1-2,TRBV30,12,-,TRBD1,TGTGCCTGGAGGAAGGGGGCCTATGGCTACACCTTC,CAWRKGAYGYTF
TRBJ2-2,TRBV9,14,-,TRBD1,TGTGCCAGCAGCGTAGTGGGACAGGGCGGGGAGCTGTTTTTT,CASSVVGQGGELFF
TRBJ2-7,TRBV5-1,15,once,TRBD1,TGCGCCAGCAGCCAGGACAGGGTGAACTCCTACGAGCAGTACTTC,CASSQDRVNSYEQYF
TRBJ2-5,TRBV7-7,15,-,-,TGTGCTAGCAGCCCTATGAGACAGCCCCAAGAGACCCAGTACTTC,CASSPMRQPQETQYF
TRBJ1-4,TRBV19,13,few,-,TGTGCCAGTAGTACTGACTTGGCTGAAAAACTGTTTTTT,CASSTDLAEKLFF
TRBJ1-5,TRBV27,15,-,-,TGTGCCAGCAGTAGGAGTCCAGGGCGTGGTCAGCCCCAGCATTTT,CASSRSPGRGQPQHF
TRBJ2-1,TRBV5-1,12,once,-,TGCGCCAGCAGCCGGACTACTAATGAGCAGTTCTTC,CASSRTTNEQFF
TRBJ2-2,TRBV7-2,15,-,-,TGTGCCAGCAGCCCAGCGGCGGGAAACACCGGGGAGCTGTTTTTT,CASSPAAGNTGELFF
TRBJ2-5,TRBV9,13,-,-,TGTGCCAGCAGCCCCCCCGGGTACGAGACCCAGTACTTC,CASSPPGYETQYF
TRBJ2-5,TRBV2,14,-,-,TGTGCCAGCAGTCCCAGGGTTAACCAAGAGACCCAGTACTTC,CASSPRVNQETQYF
TRBJ2-2,TRBV15,16,-,-,TGTGCCACCAGCAGAGACCAGGGGCAGGTCGCCGGGGAGCTGTTTTTT,CATSRDQGQVAGELFF
TRBJ2-5,TRBV30,11,once,-,TGTGCCTGGAGGAAGGGGCAGACCCAGTACTTC,CAWRKGQTQYF
TRBJ2-5,TRBV7-9,13,-,-,TGTGCCAGCAGCTTACTGTACCAAGAGACCCAGTACTTC,CASSLLYQETQYF
TRBJ1-5,TRBV7-9,14,-,-,TGTGCCAGCAGCTTAGAATCCGGGAATCAGCCCCAGCATTTT,CASSLESGNQPQHF
TRBJ2-6,TRBV27,17,-,-,TGTGCCAGCAGCCCATTGGACAGCAGCACTGGGGCCAACGTCCTGACTTTC,CASSPLDSSTGANVLTF
TRBJ1-1,TRBV9,16,-,-,TGTGCCAGCAGCGTAGATCCAGGGTTTATTCCGACTGAAGCTTTCTTT,CASSVDPGFIPTEAFF
TRBJ2-7,TRBV14,16,-,-,TGTGCCAGCAGCCAAAATGGGGGGGGCAGTTCCTACGAGCAGTACTTC,CASSQNGGGSSYEQYF
TRBJ2-1,TRBV6-1,13,-,-,TGTGCCAGCAGGAGTAACCGGGACAATGAGCAGTTCTTC,CASRSNRDNEQFF